The following is a T cell receptor beta chain sequence with its context. There is no known antigen for this receptor. Per-base qualities were not stored, and no clone one base away is much larger. These data are taken from a study of blood T cell repertoires in COVID-19 (dated by TCRdb to 2018 to 2020). Notes on the research overall: ImmuneRACE Cohort 3 recovered participants were defined by two consecutive negative NP/OP PCR tests, healthcare professional clearance, or symptom resolution. HLA class I and class II types, where available, came from metadata supplied by the sample provider rather than from assay-based typing. Deeply sampled blood TCRbeta repertoires from subjects exposed to, actively infected with, or recovered from COVID-19 were included in the dataset. The collaborator samples originated in the United States, Italy and Spain and spanned the acute and convalescent phases of COVID-19. The samples were drawn from two sources: the first 160 participants of the ongoing ImmuneRACE study, and fewer than 1,500 subjects contributed by 6 global collaborators. Sample metadata almost always included a de-identified subject ID, COVID-19 status, age in years and sex. The material from the prospective study consisted of cDNA or gDNA derived from T cells, B-cell-depleted T cells, or PBMCs. The repertoires were made available in a free public database intended to serve as a resource for research on the immune response to SARS-CoV-2. Overall study results and their limits: Clinical and demographic metadata were provided uncurated, with the amount varying by source and participant.

Participants in the prospective study were aged about 18 to 90 years, lived in 20 to 25 United States geographic areas, and enrolled through a virtual design. In the prospective study, cohorts were assigned on the basis of participant-reported clinical history obtained from a screening survey and a study questionnaire. In the prospective study, whole blood, serum and a nasopharyngeal or oropharyngeal swab were collected from each participant by mobile phlebotomists. Participants in the prospective study had the option to provide additional blood draws and questionnaires over a roughly 2-month period. Before DNA extraction, blood samples from the prospective study were shipped at room temperature or frozen. CDR1 SGDLS and CDR2 YYNGEE were looked up in the germline V gene. Germline trimming amounts to 4 bases on V and 0 bases on J, with 7 as the count of junction bases outside the gene matches. Measured from the cysteine to the phenylalanine, the CDR3 is 19 residues long. Just the 57-base CDR3 DNA is kept, in frame starting at base 1.

TCRbeta CDR3 regions were amplified from genomic DNA by means of the immunoSEQ Assay, a bias-controlled multiplex PCR. In the source study's methods: Within the assay, amplification of reference gene primers was used to estimate how many nucleated cells each sample contained. To quantify the absolute abundance of each unique TCRbeta CDR3 rearrangement, sequence reads were collapsed and filtered. For each sample, productive Simpson clonality was calculated by taking the square root of Simpson's diversity index across productive rearrangements. TCRdb re-hosts the immuneACCESS table, in-frame sequences only. Its copies lack some clones; in the studies checked, an unresolved V gene accounts for under half of them, and the cause for the rest is not known. Clonal size and the V and J genes are those of that table, whereas D and trimming came from the DNA. In this sample the table shows about 280,000 clones, approximately 90% of which occur a single time. The ten largest clonotypes hold under 2.5% of the sample.

Material: PBMCs or T cells enriched from blood (not recorded which). The chain is made from TRBV9 and TRBJ2-2; TRBD2 aligns with 15 central bases. This clonotype originated in a woman aged 60 to 75 in a cohort exposed to, infected with or recovered from COVID-19 (not recorded which). The nucleotide sequence is TGTGCCAGCAGCACCTCGGGACTAGCGGGAGGAGCGAACACCGGGGAGCTGTTTTTT. It is translated as CASSTSGLAGGANTGELFF.